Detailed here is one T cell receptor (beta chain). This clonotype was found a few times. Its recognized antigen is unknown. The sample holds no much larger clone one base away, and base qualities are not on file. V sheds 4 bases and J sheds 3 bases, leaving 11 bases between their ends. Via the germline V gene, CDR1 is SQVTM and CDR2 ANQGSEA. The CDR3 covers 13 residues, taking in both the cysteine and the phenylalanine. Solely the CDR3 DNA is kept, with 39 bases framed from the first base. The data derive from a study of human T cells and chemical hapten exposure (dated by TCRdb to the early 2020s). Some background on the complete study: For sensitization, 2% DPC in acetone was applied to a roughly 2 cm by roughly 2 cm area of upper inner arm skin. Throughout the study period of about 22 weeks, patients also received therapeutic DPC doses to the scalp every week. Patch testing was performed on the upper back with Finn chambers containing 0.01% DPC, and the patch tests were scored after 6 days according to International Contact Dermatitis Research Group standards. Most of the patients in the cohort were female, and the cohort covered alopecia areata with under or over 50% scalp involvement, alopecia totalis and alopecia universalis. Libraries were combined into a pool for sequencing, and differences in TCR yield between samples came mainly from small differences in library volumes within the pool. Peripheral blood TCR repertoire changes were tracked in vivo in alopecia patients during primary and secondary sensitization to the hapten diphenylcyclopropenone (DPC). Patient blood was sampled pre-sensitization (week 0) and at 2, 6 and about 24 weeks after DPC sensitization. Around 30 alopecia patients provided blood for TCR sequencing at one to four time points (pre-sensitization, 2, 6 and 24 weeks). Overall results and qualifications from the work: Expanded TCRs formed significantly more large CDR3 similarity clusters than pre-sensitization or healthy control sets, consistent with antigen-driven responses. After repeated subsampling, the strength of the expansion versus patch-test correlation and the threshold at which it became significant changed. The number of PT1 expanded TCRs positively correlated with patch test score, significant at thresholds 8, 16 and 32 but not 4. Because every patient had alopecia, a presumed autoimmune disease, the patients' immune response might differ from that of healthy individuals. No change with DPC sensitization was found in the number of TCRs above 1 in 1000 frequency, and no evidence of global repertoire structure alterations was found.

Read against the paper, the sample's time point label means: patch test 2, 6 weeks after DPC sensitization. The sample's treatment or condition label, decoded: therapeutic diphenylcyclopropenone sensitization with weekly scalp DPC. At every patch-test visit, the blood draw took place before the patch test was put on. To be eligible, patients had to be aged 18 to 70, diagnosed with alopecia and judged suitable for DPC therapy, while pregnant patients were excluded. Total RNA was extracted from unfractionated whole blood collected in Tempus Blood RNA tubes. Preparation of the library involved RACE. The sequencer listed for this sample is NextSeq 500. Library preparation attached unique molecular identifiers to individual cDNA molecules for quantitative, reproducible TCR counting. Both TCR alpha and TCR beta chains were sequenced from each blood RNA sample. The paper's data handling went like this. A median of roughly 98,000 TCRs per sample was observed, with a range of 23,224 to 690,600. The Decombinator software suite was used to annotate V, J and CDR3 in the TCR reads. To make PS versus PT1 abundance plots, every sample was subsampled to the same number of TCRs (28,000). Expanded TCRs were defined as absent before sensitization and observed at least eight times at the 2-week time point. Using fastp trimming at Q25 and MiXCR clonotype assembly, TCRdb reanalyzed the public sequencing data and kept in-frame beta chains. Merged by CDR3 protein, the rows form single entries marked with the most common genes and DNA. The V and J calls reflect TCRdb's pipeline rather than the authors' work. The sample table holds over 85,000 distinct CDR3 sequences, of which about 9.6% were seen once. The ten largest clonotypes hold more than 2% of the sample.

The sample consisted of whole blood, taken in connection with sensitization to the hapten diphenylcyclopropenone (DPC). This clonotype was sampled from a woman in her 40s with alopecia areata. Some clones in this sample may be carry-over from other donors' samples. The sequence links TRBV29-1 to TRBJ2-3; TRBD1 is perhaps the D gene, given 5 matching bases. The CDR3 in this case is CSVGGTRTDTQYF. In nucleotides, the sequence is TGCAGCGTTGGGGGCACAAGAACAGATACGCAGTATTTT.